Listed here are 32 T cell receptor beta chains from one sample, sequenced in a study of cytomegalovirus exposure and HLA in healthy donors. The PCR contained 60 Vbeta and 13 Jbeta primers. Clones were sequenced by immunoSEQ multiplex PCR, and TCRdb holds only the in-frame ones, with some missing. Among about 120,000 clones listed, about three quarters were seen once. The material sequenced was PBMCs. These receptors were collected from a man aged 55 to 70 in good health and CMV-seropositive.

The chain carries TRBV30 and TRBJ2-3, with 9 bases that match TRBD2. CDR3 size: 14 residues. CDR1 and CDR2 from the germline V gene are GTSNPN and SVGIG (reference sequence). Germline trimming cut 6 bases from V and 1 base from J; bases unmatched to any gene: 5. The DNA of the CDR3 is TGTGCCTGCAAACGGACTAGCGGCACAGATACGCAGTATTTT. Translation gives CACKRTSGTDTQYF.

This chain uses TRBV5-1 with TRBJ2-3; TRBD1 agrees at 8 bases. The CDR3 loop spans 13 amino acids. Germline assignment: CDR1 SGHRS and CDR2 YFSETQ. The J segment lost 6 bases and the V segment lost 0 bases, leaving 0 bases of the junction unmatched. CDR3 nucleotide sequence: TGCGCCAGCAGCTTGGGGACAGGGGATACGCAGTATTTT. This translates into CASSLGTGDTQYF. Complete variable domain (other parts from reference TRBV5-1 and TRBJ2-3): KAGVTQTPRYLIKTRGQQVTLSCSPISGHRSVSWYQQTPGQGLQFLFEYFSETQRNKGNFPGRFSGRQFSNSRSEMNVSTLELGDSALYLCASSLGTGDTQYFGPGTRLTVL.

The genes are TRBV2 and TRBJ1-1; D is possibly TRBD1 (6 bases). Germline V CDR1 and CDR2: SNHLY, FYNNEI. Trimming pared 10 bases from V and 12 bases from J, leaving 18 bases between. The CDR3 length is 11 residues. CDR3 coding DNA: TGTGCCACCAGGGAGAGGGGGACAACTTTCTTT. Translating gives CATRERGTTFF. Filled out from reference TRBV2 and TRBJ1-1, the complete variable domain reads EPEVTQTPSHQVTQMGQEVILRCVPISNHLYFYWYRQILGQKVEFLVSFYNNEISEKSEIFDDQFSVERPDGSNFTLKIRSTKLEDSAMYFCATRERGTTFFGQGTRLTVV.

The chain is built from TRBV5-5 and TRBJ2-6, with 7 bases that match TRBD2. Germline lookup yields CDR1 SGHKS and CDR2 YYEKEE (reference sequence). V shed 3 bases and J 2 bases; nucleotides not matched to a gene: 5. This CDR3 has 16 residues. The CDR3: CASSSGGGAGANVLTF. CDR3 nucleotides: TGTGCCAGCAGCTCTGGGGGGGGTGCTGGGGCCAACGTCCTGACTTTC.

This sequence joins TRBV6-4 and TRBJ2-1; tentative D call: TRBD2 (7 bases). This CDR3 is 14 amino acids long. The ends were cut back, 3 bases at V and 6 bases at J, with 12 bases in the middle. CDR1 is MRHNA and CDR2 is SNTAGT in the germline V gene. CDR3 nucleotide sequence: TGTGCCAGCAGTGAAGGGGGGGCCTTCAATGAGCAGTTCTTC. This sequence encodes CASSEGGAFNEQFF.

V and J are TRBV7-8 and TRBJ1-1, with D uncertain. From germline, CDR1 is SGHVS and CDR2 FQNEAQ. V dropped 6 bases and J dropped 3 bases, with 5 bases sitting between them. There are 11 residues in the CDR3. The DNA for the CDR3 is TGTGCCAGCAGATCTCACACTGAAGCTTTCTTT. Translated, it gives CASRSHTEAFF.

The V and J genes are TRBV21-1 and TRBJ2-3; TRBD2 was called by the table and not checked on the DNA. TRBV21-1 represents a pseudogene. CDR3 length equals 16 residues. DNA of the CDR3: TGTGCCAGCAATAGCGGGACCCAGAGTCCCCCAGATACGCAGTATTTT. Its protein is CASNSGTQSPPDTQYF.

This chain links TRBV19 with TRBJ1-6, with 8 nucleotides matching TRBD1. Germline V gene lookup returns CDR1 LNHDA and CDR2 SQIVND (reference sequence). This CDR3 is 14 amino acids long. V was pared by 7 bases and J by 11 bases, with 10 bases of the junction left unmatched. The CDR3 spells CASTQQGDGAPLHF. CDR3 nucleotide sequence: TGTGCCAGTACCCAACAGGGGGATGGGGCACCCCTCCACTTT.

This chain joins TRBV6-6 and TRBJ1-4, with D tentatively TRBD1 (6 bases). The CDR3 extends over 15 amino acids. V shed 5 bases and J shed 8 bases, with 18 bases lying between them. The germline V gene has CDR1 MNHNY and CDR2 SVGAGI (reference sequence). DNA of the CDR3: TGTGCCAGCAGTGTTAGAGGGGGGGATGAAGAAAAACTGTTTTTT. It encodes CASSVRGGDEEKLFF.

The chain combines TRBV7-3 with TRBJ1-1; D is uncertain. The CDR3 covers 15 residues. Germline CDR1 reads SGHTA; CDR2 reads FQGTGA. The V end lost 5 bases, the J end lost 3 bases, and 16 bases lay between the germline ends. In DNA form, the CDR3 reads TGTGCCAGCAGCCCCCAACCGGGAAGCTACACTGAAGCTTTCTTT. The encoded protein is CASSPQPGSYTEAFF.

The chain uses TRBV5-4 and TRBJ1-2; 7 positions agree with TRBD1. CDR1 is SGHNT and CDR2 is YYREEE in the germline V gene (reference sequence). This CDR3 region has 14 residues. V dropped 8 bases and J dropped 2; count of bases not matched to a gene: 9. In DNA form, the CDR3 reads TGTGCCAGTGCTACCGGGACAGCGAACTATGGCTACACCTTC. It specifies CASATGTANYGYTF. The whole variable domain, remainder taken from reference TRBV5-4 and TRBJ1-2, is ETGVTQSPTHLIKTRGQQVTLRCSSQSGHNTVSWYQQALGQGPQFIFQYYREEENGRGNFPPRFSGLQFPNYSSELNVNALELDDSALYLCASATGTANYGYTFGSGTRLTVV.

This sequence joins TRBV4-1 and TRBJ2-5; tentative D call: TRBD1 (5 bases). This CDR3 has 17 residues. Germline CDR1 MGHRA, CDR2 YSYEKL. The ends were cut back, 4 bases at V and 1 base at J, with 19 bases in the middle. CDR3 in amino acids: CASSPDGPFRVQETQYF. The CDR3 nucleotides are TGCGCCAGCAGCCCCGACGGTCCGTTCAGGGTCCAAGAGACCCAGTACTTC.

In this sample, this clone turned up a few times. CDR3 loop: CASSQEPSNYGYTF. The CDR3 region has the DNA TGTGCCAGCAGCCAGGAACCTTCTAACTATGGCTACACCTTC. The gene calls are TRBV11-2 and TRBJ1-2; D call uncertain. CDR1 SGHAT and CDR2 FQNNGV come from the germline V gene. Trimming cost V 5 bases and J 0 bases, with 10 bases left between them. CDR3 length equals 14 residues. Full variable domain (remainder filled in from reference TRBV11-2 and TRBJ1-2): EAGVAQSPRYKIIEKRQSVAFWCNPISGHATLYWYQQILGQGPKLLIQFQNNGVVDDSQLPKDRFSAERLKGVDSTLKIQPAKLEDSAVYLCASSQEPSNYGYTFGSGTRLTVV.

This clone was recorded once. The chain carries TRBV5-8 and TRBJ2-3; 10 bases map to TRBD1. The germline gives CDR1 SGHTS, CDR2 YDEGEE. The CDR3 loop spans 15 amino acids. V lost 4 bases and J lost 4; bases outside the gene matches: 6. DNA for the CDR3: TGTGCCAGCAGCCCCGGGACAGGGGTTTCAGATACGCAGTATTTT. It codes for CASSPGTGVSDTQYF.

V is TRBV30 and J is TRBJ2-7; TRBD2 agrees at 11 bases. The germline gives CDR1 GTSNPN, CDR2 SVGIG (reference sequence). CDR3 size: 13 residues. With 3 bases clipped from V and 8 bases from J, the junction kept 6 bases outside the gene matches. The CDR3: CAWRLAGGLKQYF. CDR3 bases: TGTGCCTGGAGGTTAGCGGGGGGGCTGAAGCAGTACTTC.

As DNA, the CDR3 is TGTGCCAGCAGTTGGTCTAGGAGGGGAAACACCGGGGAGCTGTTTTTT. It is translated as CASSWSRRGNTGELFF. V usage is TRBV28 and J usage is TRBJ2-2, with D perhaps matching TRBD2 (6 bases). Germline CDR1 MDHEN, CDR2 SYDVKM. V was pared by 4 bases and J by 2 bases, with 14 bases between. The length of the CDR3 is 16 residues.

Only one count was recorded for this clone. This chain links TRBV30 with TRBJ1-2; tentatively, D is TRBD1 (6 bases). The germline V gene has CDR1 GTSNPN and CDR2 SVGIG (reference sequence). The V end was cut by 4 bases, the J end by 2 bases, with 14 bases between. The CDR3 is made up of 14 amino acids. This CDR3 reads CAWTGDRGNYGYTF. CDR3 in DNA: TGTGCCTGGACCGGGGATAGGGGGAACTATGGCTACACCTTC. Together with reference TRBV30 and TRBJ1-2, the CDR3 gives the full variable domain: SQTIHQWPATLVQPVGSPLSLECTVEGTSNPNLYWYRQAAGRGLQLLFYSVGIGQISSEVPQNLSASRPQDRQFILSSKKLLLSDSGFYLCAWTGDRGNYGYTFGSGTRLTVV.

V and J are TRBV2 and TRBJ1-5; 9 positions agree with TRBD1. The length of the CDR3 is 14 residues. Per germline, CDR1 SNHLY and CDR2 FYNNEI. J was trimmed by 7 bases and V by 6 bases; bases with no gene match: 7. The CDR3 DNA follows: TGTGCCAGCAGCACGGACAGGGGCGGCCAGCCCCAGCATTTT. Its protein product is CASSTDRGGQPQHF.

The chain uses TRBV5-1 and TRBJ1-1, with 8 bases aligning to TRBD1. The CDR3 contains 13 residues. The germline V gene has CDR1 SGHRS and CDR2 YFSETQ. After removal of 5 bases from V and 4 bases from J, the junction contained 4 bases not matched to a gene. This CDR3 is CASRTGEGTEAFF. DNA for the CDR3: TGCGCCAGCAGGACAGGGGAGGGCACTGAAGCTTTCTTT.

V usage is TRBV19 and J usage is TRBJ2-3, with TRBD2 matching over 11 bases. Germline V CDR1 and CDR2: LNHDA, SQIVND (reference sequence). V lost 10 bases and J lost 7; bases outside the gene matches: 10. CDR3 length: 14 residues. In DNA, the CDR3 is TGTGCCACGGGGACTAGCGGACTTATAAATACGCAGTATTTT. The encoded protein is CATGTSGLINTQYF.

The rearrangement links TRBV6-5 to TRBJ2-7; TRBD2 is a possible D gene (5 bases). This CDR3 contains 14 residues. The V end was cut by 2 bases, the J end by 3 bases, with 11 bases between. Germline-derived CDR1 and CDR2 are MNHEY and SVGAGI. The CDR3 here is CASSYGLLDYEQYF. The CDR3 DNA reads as TGTGCCAGCAGTTACGGACTTTTGGACTACGAGCAGTACTTC.

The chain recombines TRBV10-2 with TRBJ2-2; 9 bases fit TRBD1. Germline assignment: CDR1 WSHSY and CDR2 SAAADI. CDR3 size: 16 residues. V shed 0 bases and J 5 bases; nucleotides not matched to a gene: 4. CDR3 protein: CASSESTGQGTGELFF. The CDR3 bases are TGCGCCAGCAGTGAGTCGACCGGACAGGGGACCGGGGAGCTGTTTTTT.

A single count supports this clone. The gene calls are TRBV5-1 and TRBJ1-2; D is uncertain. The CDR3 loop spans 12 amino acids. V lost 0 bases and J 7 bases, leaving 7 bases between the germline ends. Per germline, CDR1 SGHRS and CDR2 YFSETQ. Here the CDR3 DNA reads TGCGCCAGCAGCTTGGACGCGAGTGGCTACACCTTC. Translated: CASSLDASGYTF.

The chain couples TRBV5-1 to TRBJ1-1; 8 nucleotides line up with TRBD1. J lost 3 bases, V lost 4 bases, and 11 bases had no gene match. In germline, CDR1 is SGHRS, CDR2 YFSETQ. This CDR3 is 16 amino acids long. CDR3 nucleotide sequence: TGCGCCAGCAGCAGCAATTACAGGGGGGCGTACACTGAAGCTTTCTTT. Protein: CASSSNYRGAYTEAFF. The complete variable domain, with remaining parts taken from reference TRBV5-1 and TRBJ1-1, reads KAGVTQTPRYLIKTRGQQVTLSCSPISGHRSVSWYQQTPGQGLQFLFEYFSETQRNKGNFPGRFSGRQFSNSRSEMNVSTLELGDSALYLCASSSNYRGAYTEAFFGQGTRLTVV.

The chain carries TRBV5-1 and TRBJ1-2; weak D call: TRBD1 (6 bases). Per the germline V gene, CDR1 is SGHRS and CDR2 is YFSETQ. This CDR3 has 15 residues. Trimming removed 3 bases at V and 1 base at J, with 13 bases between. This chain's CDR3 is CASSWGGPINYGYTF. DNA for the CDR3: TGCGCCAGCAGCTGGGGGGGGCCCATTAACTATGGCTACACCTTC.

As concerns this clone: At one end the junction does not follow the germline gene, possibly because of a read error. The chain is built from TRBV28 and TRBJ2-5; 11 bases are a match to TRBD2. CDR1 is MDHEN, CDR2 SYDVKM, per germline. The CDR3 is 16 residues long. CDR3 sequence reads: CASCLGLADLQETQYF. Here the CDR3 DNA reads TGTGCCAGCTGTTTGGGACTAGCGGACCTCCAAGAGACCCAGTACTTC. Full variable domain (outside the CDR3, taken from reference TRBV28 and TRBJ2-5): DVKVTQSSRYLVKRTGEKVFLECVQDMDHENMFWYRQDPGLGLRLIYFSYDVKMKEKGDIPEGYSVSREKKERFSLILESASTNQTSMYLCASCLGLADLQETQYFGPGTRLLVL.

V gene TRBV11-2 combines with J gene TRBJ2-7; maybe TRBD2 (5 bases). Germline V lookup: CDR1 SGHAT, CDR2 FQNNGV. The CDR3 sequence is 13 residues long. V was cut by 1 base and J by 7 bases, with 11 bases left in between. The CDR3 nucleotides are TGTGCCAGCAGCTTAGGACCAAGGGAGGAGCAGTACTTC. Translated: CASSLGPREEQYF. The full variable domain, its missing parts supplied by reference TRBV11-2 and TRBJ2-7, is EAGVAQSPRYKIIEKRQSVAFWCNPISGHATLYWYQQILGQGPKLLIQFQNNGVVDDSQLPKDRFSAERLKGVDSTLKIQPAKLEDSAVYLCASSLGPREEQYFGPGTRLTVT.

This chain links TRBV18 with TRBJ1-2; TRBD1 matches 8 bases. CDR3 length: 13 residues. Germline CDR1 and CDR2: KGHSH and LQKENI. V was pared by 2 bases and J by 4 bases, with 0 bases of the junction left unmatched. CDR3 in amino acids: CASSPGQGYGYTF. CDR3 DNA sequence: TGTGCCAGCTCACCAGGACAGGGCTATGGCTACACCTTC.

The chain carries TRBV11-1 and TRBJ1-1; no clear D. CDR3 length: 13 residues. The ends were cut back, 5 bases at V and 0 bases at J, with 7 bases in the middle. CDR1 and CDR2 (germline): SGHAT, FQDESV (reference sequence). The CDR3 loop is CASSPRVNTEAFF. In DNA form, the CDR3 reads TGTGCCAGCAGCCCTCGGGTGAACACTGAAGCTTTCTTT.

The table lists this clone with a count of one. In DNA, the CDR3 is TGTGCCAGCAGTTACTCAGCGGGGAGTGCAAATGAGCAGTTCTTC. This encodes CASSYSAGSANEQFF. The rearrangement links TRBV6-5 to TRBJ2-1; 7 bases match TRBD2. The germline CDR1 and CDR2 sequences are MNHEY and SVGAGI. The CDR3 contains 15 residues. With V trimmed by 0 bases and J by 7 bases, 6 bases remained unmatched.

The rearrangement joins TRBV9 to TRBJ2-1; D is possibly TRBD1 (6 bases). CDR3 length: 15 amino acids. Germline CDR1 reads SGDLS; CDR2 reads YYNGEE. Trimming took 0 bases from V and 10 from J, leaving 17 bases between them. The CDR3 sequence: CASSVASLSQGEQFF. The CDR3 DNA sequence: TGTGCCAGCAGCGTAGCCTCGCTCTCCCAGGGGGAGCAGTTCTTC. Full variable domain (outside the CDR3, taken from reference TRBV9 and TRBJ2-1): DSGVTQTPKHLITATGQRVTLRCSPRSGDLSVYWYQQSLDQGLQFLIQYYNGEERAKGNILERFSAQQFPDLHSELNLSSLELGDSALYFCASSVASLSQGEQFFGPGTRLTVL.

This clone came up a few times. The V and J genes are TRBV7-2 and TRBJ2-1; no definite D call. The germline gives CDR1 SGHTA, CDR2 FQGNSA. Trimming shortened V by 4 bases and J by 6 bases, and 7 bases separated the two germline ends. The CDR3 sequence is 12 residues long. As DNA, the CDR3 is TGTGCCAGCAGCTGGTCTAGCAATGAGCAGTTCTTC. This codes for CASSWSSNEQFF.